This T cell receptor beta chain was recorded in a study of blood T cell repertoires in COVID-19. Across the whole study: Italy, Spain and the United States were the sources of the convalescent and acute COVID-19 samples. From T cells, B-cell-depleted T cells, or PBMCs came the material, which was cDNA or gDNA.

After removal of 7 bases from V and 1 base from J, the junction contained 1 base not matched to a gene. This CDR3 region has 12 residues. How the authors handled the data: The assay estimated nucleated cells by amplifying reference gene primers. The method was immunoSEQ multiplex PCR; TCRdb's version includes in-frame clones alone and lacks a portion of them. The DNA was the basis for D and trimming; V, J and clone size are from that table. Here the sample spans about 260,000 clones, around nine tenths being singletons. The J gene is TRBJ2-7, the V gene TRBV12-3 or TRBV12-4; TRBD2 aligns across 7 bases. Material for sequencing was peripheral blood. The receptor comes from an older woman with COVID-19, enrolled during active disease. The CDR3 here is CASKRGSYEQYF. The DNA of the CDR3 is TGTGCCAGCAAGCGGGGTTCCTACGAGCAGTACTTC.